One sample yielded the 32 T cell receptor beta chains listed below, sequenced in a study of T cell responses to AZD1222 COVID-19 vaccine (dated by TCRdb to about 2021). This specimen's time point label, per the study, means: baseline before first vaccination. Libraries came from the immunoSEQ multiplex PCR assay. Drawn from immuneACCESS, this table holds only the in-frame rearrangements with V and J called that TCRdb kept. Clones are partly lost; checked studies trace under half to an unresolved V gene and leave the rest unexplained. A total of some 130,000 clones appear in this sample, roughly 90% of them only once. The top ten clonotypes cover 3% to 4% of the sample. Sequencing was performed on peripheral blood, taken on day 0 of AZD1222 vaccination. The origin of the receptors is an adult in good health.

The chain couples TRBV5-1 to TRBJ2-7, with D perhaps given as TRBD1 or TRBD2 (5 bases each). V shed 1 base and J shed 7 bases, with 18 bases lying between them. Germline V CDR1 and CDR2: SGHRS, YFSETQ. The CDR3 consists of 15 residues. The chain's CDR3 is CASSLTPGTLGEQYF. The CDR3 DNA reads TGCGCCAGCAGCTTGACACCCGGGACGCTGGGGGAGCAGTACTTC.

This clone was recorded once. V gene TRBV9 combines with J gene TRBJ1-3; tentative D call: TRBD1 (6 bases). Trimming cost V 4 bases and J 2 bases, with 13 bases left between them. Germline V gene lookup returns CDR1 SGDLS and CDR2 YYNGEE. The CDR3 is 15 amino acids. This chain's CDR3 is CASSPRGMAGNTIYF. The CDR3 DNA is TGTGCCAGCAGCCCGAGGGGGATGGCTGGAAACACCATATATTTT.

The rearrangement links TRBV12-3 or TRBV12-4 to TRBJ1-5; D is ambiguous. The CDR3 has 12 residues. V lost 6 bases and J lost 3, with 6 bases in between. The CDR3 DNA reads TGTGCCAGCAGATTATACAATCAGCCCCAGCATTTT. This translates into CASRLYNQPQHF.

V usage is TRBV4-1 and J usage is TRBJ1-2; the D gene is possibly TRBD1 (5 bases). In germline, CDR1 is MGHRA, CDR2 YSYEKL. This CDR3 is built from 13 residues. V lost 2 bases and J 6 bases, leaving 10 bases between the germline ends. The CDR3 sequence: CASSQQGLNGYTF. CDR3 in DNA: TGCGCCAGCAGCCAACAGGGTTTGAATGGCTACACCTTC.

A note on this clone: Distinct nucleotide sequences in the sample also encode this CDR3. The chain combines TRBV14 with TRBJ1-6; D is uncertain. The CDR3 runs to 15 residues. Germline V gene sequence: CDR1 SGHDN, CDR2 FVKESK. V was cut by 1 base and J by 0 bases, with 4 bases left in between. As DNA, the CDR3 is TGTGCCAGCAGCCAAGGGAGCTCCTATAATTCACCCCTCCACTTT. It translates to CASSQGSSYNSPLHF.

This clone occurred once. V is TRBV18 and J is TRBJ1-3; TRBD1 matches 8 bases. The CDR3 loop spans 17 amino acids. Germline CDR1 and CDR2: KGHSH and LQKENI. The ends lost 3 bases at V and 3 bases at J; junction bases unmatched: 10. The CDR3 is CASSPQGQGRIGNTIYF. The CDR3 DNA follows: TGTGCCAGCTCACCCCAAGGACAGGGTCGGATTGGAAACACCATATATTTT.

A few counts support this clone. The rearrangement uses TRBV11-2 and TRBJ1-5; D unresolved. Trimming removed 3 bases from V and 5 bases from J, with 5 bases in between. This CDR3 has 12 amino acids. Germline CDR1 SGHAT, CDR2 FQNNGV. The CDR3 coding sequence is TGTGCCAGCAGCTTTAAAGATCAGCCCCAGCATTTT. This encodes CASSFKDQPQHF.

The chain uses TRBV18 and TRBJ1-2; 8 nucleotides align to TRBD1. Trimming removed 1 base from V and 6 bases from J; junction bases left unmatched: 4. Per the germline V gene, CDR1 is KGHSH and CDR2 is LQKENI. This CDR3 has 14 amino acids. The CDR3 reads CASSPLTGVDGYTF. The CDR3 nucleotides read TGTGCCAGCTCACCACTGACAGGGGTCGATGGCTACACCTTC.

The CDR3 reads CASSLLQGDTQYF. Here the CDR3 DNA reads TGTGCCAGCAGCCTCCTCCAGGGAGATACGCAGTATTTT. The rearrangement uses TRBV7-3 and TRBJ2-3, with TRBD1 as a possible D gene (5 bases). Trimming shortened V by 5 bases and J by 5 bases, and 11 bases separated the two germline ends. Germline assignment: CDR1 SGHTA and CDR2 FQGTGA. The CDR3 loop spans 13 amino acids.

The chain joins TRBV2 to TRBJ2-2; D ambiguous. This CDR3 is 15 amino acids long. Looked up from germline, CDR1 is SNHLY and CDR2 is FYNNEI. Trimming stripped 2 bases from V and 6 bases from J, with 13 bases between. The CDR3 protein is CASSELAESSGELFF. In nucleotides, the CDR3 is TGTGCCAGCAGTGAATTAGCAGAGTCTTCCGGGGAGCTGTTTTTT.

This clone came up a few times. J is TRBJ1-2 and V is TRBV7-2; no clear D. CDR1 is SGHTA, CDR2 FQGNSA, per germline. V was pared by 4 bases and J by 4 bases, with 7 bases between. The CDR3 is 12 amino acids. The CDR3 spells CASSSGPYGYTF. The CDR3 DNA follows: TGTGCCAGCAGCTCCGGGCCCTATGGCTACACCTTC.

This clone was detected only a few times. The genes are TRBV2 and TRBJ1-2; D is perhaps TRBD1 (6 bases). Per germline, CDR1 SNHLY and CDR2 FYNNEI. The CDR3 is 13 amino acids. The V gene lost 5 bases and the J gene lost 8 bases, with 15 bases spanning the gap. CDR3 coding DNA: TGTGCCAGCAGTCGGACAGCTAGCAGCGGCTACACCTTC. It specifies CASSRTASSGYTF.

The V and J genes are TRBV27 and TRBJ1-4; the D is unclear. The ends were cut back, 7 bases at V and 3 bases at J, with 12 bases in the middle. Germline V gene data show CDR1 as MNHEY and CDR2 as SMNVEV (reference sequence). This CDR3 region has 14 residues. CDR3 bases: TGTGCCAGCAAGTTGGGGATAGCTAATGAAAAACTGTTTTTT. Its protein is CASKLGIANEKLFF.

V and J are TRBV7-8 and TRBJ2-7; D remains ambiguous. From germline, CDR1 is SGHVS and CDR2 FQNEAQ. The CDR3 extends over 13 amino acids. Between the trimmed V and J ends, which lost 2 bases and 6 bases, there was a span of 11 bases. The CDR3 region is CASSLFSFGEQYF. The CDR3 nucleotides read TGTGCCAGCAGCTTATTCTCATTTGGCGAGCAGTACTTC. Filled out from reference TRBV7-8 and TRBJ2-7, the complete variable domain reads GAGVSQSPRYKVAKRGQDVALRCDPISGHVSLFWYQQALGQGPEFLTYFQNEAQLDKSGLPSDRFFAERPEGSVSTLKIQRTQQEDSAVYLCASSLFSFGEQYFGPGTRLTVT.

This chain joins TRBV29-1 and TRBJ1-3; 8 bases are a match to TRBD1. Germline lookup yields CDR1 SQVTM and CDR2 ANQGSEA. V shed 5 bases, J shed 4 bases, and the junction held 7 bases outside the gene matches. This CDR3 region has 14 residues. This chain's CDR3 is CSVSDRGEGNTIYF. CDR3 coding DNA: TGCAGCGTTTCTGACAGGGGTGAAGGAAACACCATATATTTT.

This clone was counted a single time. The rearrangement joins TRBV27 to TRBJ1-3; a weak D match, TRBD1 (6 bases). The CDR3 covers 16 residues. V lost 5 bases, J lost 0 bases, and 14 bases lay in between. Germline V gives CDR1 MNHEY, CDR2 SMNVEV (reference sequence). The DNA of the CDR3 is TGTGCCAGCAGTGGGGGGCAGGGGCCCTCTGGAAACACCATATATTTT. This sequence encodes CASSGGQGPSGNTIYF.

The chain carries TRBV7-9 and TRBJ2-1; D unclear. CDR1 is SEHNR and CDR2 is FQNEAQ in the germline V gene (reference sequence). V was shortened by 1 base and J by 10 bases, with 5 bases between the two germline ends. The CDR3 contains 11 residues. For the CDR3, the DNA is TGTGCCAGCAGCTTAGTGAGAGAGCAGTTCTTC. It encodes CASSLVREQFF.

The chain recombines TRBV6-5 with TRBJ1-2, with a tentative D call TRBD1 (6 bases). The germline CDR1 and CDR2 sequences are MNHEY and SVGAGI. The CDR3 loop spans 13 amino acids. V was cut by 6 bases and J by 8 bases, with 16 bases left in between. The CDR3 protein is CASSLRRGRGYTF. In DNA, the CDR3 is TGTGCCAGCAGCCTCCGGCGGGGGCGAGGCTACACCTTC.

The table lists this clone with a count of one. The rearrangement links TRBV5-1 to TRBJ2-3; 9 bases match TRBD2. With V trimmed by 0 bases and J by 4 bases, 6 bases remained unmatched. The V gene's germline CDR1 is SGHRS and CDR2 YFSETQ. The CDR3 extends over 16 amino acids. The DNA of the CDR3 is TGCGCCAGCAGCTTGGACGGCGGGGGGGCCGCAGATACGCAGTATTTT. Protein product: CASSLDGGGAADTQYF.

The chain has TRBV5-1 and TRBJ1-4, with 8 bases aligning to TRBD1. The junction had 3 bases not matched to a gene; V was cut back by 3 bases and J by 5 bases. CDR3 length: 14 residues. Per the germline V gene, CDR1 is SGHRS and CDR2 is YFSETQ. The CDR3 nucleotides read TGCGCCAGCAGCTCGACAGGGGACAATGAAAAACTGTTTTTT. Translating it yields CASSSTGDNEKLFF.

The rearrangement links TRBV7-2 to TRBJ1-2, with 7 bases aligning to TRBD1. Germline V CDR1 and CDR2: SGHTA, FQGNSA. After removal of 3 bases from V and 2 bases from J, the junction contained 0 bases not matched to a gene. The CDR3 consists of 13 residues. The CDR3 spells CASSLGQNYGYTF. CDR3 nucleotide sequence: TGTGCCAGCAGCTTGGGACAGAACTATGGCTACACCTTC.

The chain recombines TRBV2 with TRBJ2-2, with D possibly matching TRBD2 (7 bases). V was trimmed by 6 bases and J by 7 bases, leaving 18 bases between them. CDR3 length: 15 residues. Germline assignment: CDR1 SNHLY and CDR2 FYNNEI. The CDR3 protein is CASSVLTGGHGELFF. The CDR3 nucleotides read TGTGCCAGCAGCGTCTTGACGGGGGGCCACGGGGAGCTGTTTTTT.

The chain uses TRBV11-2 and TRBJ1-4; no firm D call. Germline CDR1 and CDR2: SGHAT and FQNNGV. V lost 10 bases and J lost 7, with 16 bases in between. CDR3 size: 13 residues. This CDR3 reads CATARSAGEKLFF. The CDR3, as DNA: TGTGCCACCGCCCGATCGGCTGGTGAAAAACTGTTTTTT.

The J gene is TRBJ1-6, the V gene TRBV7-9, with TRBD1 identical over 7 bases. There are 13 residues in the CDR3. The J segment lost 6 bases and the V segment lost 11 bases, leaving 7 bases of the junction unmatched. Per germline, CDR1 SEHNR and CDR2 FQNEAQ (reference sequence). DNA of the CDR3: TGTGCCCAGGGGGGGGAGCTTAATTCACCCCTCCACTTT. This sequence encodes CAQGGELNSPLHF.

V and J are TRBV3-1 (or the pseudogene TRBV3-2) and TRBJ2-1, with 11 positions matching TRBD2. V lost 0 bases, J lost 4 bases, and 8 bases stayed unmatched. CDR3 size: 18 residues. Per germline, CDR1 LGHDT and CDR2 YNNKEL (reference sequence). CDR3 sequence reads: CASSQDHVAGGLYNEQFF. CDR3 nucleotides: TGTGCCAGCAGCCAAGATCATGTAGCGGGGGGGTTATACAATGAGCAGTTCTTC.

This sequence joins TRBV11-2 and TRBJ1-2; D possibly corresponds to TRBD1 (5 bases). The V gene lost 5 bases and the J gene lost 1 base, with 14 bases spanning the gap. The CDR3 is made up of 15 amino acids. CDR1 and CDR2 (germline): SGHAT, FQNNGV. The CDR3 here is CASSHTQGRNYGYTF. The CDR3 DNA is TGTGCCAGCAGCCACACCCAGGGACGTAACTATGGCTACACCTTC.

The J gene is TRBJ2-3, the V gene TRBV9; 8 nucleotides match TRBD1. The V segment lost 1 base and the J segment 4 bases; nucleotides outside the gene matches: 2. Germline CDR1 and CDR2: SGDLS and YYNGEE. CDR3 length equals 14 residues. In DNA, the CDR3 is TGTGCCAGCAGCGTACAGGGGGCGTCAGATACGCAGTATTTT. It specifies CASSVQGASDTQYF.

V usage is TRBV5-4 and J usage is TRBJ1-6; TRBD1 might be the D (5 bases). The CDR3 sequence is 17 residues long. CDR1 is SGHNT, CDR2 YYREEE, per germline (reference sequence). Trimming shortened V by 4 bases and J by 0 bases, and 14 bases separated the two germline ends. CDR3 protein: CASSPSRQNSYNSPLHF. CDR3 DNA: TGTGCCAGCAGCCCCAGTCGACAGAACTCCTATAATTCACCCCTCCACTTT.

As DNA, the CDR3 is TGCGCCAGCAGACCCAATTACAGGGGGTCCTACAATGAGCAGTTCTTC. Translation gives CASRPNYRGSYNEQFF. J is TRBJ2-1 and V is TRBV5-1; 8 bases are shared with TRBD1. Germline V gives CDR1 SGHRS, CDR2 YFSETQ. After removal of 5 bases from V and 1 base from J, the junction contained 8 bases not matched to a gene. The CDR3 is 16 residues long.

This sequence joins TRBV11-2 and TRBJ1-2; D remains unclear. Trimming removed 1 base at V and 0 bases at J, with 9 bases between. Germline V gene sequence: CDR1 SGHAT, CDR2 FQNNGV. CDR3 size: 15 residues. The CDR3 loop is CASSLVAEPNYGYTF. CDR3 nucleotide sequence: TGTGCCAGCAGCTTAGTGGCAGAACCTAACTATGGCTACACCTTC. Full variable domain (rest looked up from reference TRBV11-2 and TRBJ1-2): EAGVAQSPRYKIIEKRQSVAFWCNPISGHATLYWYQQILGQGPKLLIQFQNNGVVDDSQLPKDRFSAERLKGVDSTLKIQPAKLEDSAVYLCASSLVAEPNYGYTFGSGTRLTVV.

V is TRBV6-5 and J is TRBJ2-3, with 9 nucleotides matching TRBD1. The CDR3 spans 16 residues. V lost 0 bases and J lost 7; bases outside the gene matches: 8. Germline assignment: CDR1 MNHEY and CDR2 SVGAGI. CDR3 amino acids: CASSYSRDRDGHTQYF. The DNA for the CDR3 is TGTGCCAGCAGTTACTCGAGGGACAGGGATGGACATACGCAGTATTTT.

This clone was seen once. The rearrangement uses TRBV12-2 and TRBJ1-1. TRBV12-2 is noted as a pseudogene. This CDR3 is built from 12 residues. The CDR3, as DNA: TGTGCAAGTGGGAGGGTGGAGGCTGAAGCTTTCTTT. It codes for CASGRVEAEAFF.